What follows are 20 T cell receptor beta chains derived from one specimen sequenced in a study of identical twins. One entry per CDR3 protein results from TCRdb running MiXCR on the 5' RACE reads. The sample records 500,000 to 550,000 distinct CDR3 sequences, around 20% being singletons. This same sample was also part of a study on yellow fever vaccine responses in identical twins.

The sample taken for sequencing was CD4+ T cells sorted from blood. The receptors here all came from a woman in her late teens or twenties in good health.

This clonotype has just a few counts. V and J are TRBV5-1 and TRBJ1-2; D unclear. The CDR3 loop spans 12 amino acids. V dropped 4 bases and J dropped 3 bases, with 7 bases sitting between them. The germline gives CDR1 SGHRS, CDR2 YFSETQ. For the CDR3, the DNA is TGCGCCAGCAGCCCCCAGGACTATGGCTACACCTTC. Its protein is CASSPQDYGYTF.

The chain recombines TRBV7-9 with TRBJ1-4; 7 bases line up with TRBD1. This CDR3 is 13 amino acids long. Trimming took 5 bases from V and 5 from J; bases not matched to a gene: 2. CDR1 SEHNR and CDR2 FQNEAQ come from the germline V gene (reference sequence). CDR3 protein: CASSEQGNEKLFF. CDR3 in DNA: TGTGCCAGCAGCGAACAGGGGAATGAAAAACTGTTTTTT.

The gene calls are TRBV18 and TRBJ2-7; D possibly corresponds to TRBD1 (6 bases). This CDR3 has 15 amino acids. The V gene lost 3 bases and the J gene lost 5 bases, with 17 bases spanning the gap. Germline CDR1 reads KGHSH; CDR2 reads LQKENI. DNA of the CDR3: TGTGCCAGCTCACCCCTGGGGACAAACCAGGACGAGCAGTACTTC. Translation gives CASSPLGTNQDEQYF.

The rearrangement uses TRBV5-5 and TRBJ2-1; TRBD1 aligns across 8 bases. Germline trimming cut 5 bases from V and 2 bases from J; bases unmatched to any gene: 9. Germline CDR1 reads SGHKS; CDR2 reads YYEKEE (reference sequence). The CDR3 is 16 amino acids. The CDR3 spells CASRRTGYGTYNEQFF. The CDR3 region has the DNA TGTGCCAGCAGGCGGACAGGGTACGGGACCTACAATGAGCAGTTCTTC.

This chain connects TRBV4-1 to TRBJ2-2, with 11 bases lining up with TRBD2. The V segment lost 4 bases and the J segment 6 bases; nucleotides outside the gene matches: 10. The length of the CDR3 is 17 residues. The germline V gene has CDR1 MGHRA and CDR2 YSYEKL. In nucleotides, the CDR3 is TGCGCCAGCAGCCCGGGACTAGCGGTCCTATCTGCCGGGGAGCTGTTTTTT. Its translation: CASSPGLAVLSAGELFF.

The genes are TRBV7-6 and TRBJ2-5, with TRBD2 as a possible D gene (6 bases). Trimming took off 5 bases at V and 4 bases at J, with 11 bases between the two ends. The CDR3 covers 13 residues. CDR1 SGHVS and CDR2 FNYEAQ come from the germline V gene. CDR3 loop: CASSLGSSETQYF. The CDR3 bases are TGTGCCAGCAGCCTCGGGAGTTCAGAGACCCAGTACTTC.

The gene calls are TRBV20-1 and TRBJ1-1; D remains ambiguous. Germline V gives CDR1 DFQATT, CDR2 SNEGSKA (reference sequence). Trimming stripped 0 bases from V and 4 bases from J, with 9 bases between. The CDR3 length is 13 residues. CDR3 in DNA: TGCAGTGCTAGAGATGGGTTGGGCACTGAAGCTTTCTTT. Translated: CSARDGLGTEAFF.

The chain uses TRBV3-1 and TRBJ2-7, with 10 bases lining up with TRBD2. The length of the CDR3 is 13 residues. The J segment lost 7 bases and the V segment lost 6 bases, leaving 6 bases of the junction unmatched. Germline assignment: CDR1 LGHDT and CDR2 YNNKEL (reference sequence). The CDR3, as DNA: TGTGCCAGCAGGGATAGCGGGAGGTTGGAGCAGTACTTC. It encodes CASRDSGRLEQYF.

The gene calls are TRBV7-2 and TRBJ2-7; 13 nucleotides line up with TRBD2. Germline CDR1 is SGHTA and CDR2 is FQGNSA. The CDR3 is 16 residues long. The V gene end was trimmed by 1 base and the J gene end by 5 bases; junction bases not matched to a gene: 5. CDR3 sequence (DNA): TGTGCCAGCAGCTTAGTCGGGACTAGCGGGACCCACGAGCAGTACTTC. Its protein is CASSLVGTSGTHEQYF.

This clonotype was seen only a few times. The chain couples TRBV11-2 to TRBJ2-1, with 10 positions matching TRBD2. Trimming cost V 0 bases and J 0 bases; bases outside gene matches: 5. Per the germline V gene, CDR1 is SGHAT and CDR2 is FQNNGV. This CDR3 region has 18 residues. As DNA, the CDR3 is TGTGCCAGCAGCTTAGAGAGGTCTAGCGGGAGCTCCTACAATGAGCAGTTCTTC. This sequence encodes CASSLERSSGSSYNEQFF.

The chain combines TRBV12-3 or TRBV12-4 with TRBJ1-3, with D possibly being TRBD1 (5 bases). V was shortened by 7 bases and J by 9 bases, with 16 bases between the two germline ends. The CDR3 contains 13 residues. In nucleotides, the CDR3 is TGTGCCAGCACCACGGGTCCTGGGGGCACCATATATTTT. Its protein product is CASTTGPGGTIYF.

The chain links TRBV28 to TRBJ2-1; perhaps D is TRBD1 or TRBD2 (6 bases each). Germline V gene lookup returns CDR1 MDHEN and CDR2 SYDVKM. The CDR3 extends over 16 amino acids. Between the trimmed V and J ends, which lost 7 bases and 7 bases, there was a span of 23 bases. The DNA for the CDR3 is TGTGCCAGCACAAGATCATCTCCGGGGGCTTGGAATGAGCAGTTCTTC. It specifies CASTRSSPGAWNEQFF.

This clonotype occurred many times. The DNA for the CDR3 is TGTGCCAGCAGCCGACAGGACAATCAGCCCCAGCATTTT. This encodes CASSRQDNQPQHF. The chain is built from TRBV12-3 or TRBV12-4 and TRBJ1-5; TRBD1 might be the D (6 bases). There are 13 residues in the CDR3. The V and J ends lost 6 bases and 3 bases respectively, with 9 bases between them.

This clonotype has a handful of counts. The chain joins TRBV2 to TRBJ2-3; 12 nucleotides match TRBD1. This CDR3 has 15 amino acids. The junction had 7 bases not matched to a gene; V was cut back by 6 bases and J by 6 bases. From germline, CDR1 is SNHLY and CDR2 FYNNEI. CDR3 region: CASSDTGTGGDTQYF. Written as DNA, the CDR3 is TGTGCCAGCAGCGATACCGGGACAGGGGGCGATACGCAGTATTTT.

V usage is TRBV12-3 or TRBV12-4 and J usage is TRBJ1-2; 7 positions match TRBD1. The V gene end was trimmed by 8 bases and the J gene end by 3 bases; junction bases not matched to a gene: 3. This CDR3 has 12 residues. CDR3 bases: TGTGCCAGCTCTGGGACAGACTATGGCTACACCTTC. Translation: CASSGTDYGYTF.

The V call is TRBV20-1, the J call TRBJ2-6; maybe TRBD2 (6 bases). Germline loops: CDR1 DFQATT, CDR2 SNEGSKA (reference sequence). The germline V and J ends were trimmed by 0 bases and 1 base, with 22 bases remaining between them. The CDR3 extends over 20 amino acids. In DNA form, the CDR3 reads TGCAGTGCTAGAGATTACTCGTATGGACCGGGGGTGTCTGGGGCCAACGTCCTGACTTTC. Translated: CSARDYSYGPGVSGANVLTF.

V is TRBV10-2 and J is TRBJ2-1; TRBD2 might be the D (5 bases). V dropped 7 bases and J dropped 9 bases, with 19 bases sitting between them. The germline V gene has CDR1 WSHSY and CDR2 SAAADI. The CDR3 consists of 14 residues. CDR3 protein: CASTTGSGGGEQFF. The CDR3 nucleotides read TGCGCCAGCACAACGGGTAGTGGCGGAGGTGAGCAGTTCTTC.

This clonotype was observed many times. The gene calls are TRBV7-3 and TRBJ2-2, with D possibly TRBD2 on 5 matching bases. V lost 5 bases and J 1 base, leaving 8 bases between the germline ends. This CDR3 contains 14 residues. Per the germline V gene, CDR1 is SGHTA and CDR2 is FQGTGA. CDR3 in DNA: TGTGCCAGCAGCCCCGGACTGAACACCGGGGAGCTGTTTTTT. Its translation is CASSPGLNTGELFF.

This clonotype has just a few counts. The chain carries TRBV10-3 and TRBJ2-7; maybe TRBD1 (5 bases). Trimming left V 5 bases short and J 3 bases short, with 8 bases between. Germline V CDR1 and CDR2: ENHRY, SYGVKD. The length of the CDR3 is 12 residues. The CDR3 spells CAISSTVYEQYV. DNA of the CDR3: TGTGCCATCAGTTCGACAGTCTACGAGCAGTACGTC.

V usage is TRBV5-1 and J usage is TRBJ2-7, with 9 bases lining up with TRBD1. Germline loops: CDR1 SGHRS, CDR2 YFSETQ. The ends lost 0 bases at V and 4 bases at J; junction bases unmatched: 11. There are 17 residues in the CDR3. CDR3 nucleotide sequence: TGCGCCAGCAGCTTGGGGCTCTCCGGGACAGGGTTTTACGAGCAGTACTTC. It translates to CASSLGLSGTGFYEQYF.